The clone carrying this T cell receptor beta chain was counted many times. Its target is unknown. These data belong to a study of early T cells in non-severe SARS-CoV-2 infection. The overall study: Sequencing input comprised bulk RNA from unsorted whole blood; chain pairing was not available. Study-level findings and limits: Matches to VDJdb favored anti-spike CD8 responses and missed private and CD4 specificities.

Individual cDNA molecules received unique molecular identifiers during library preparation. TCRdb recomputed calls from the 5' RACE reads with MiXCR, one row per CDR3 protein. The repertoire has about 64,000 distinct CDR3 sequences, 7% to 9.5% of them found once; the top ten carry about an eighth. This sequence originates from an adult who was a healthcare worker with PCR-confirmed SARS-CoV-2 infection or an uninfected control (not recorded which). Sample: whole blood, taken at baseline.

This CDR3 is CAISPRDGLNQPQHF. The CDR3 DNA follows: TGTGCCATCAGTCCCAGGGACGGGTTAAATCAGCCCCAGCATTTT. The genes are TRBV10-3 and TRBJ1-5; maybe TRBD1 (5 bases). The length of the CDR3 is 15 residues. The germline CDR1 and CDR2 sequences are ENHRY and SYGVKD. V was shortened by 5 bases and J by 4 bases, with 15 bases between the two germline ends.